One sample yielded the 27 T cell receptor beta chains listed below, sequenced in a study of CD8 T cells in Susac syndrome. RNA, at about 0.45 to 1 ug, was reverse transcribed with random hexamers. Using its own MiXCR run on the immunoSEQ multiplex PCR reads, TCRdb lists one record per CDR3 protein. The data show some 120,000 distinct CDR3 sequences, 91% seen once. The specimen was CD8+ T cells from PBMCs. All receptors derive from a human donor with multiple sclerosis.

V usage is TRBV20-1 and J usage is TRBJ2-2, with 8 positions matching TRBD2. Germline CDR1 is DFQATT and CDR2 is SNEGSKA (reference sequence). V was pared by 3 bases and J by 4 bases, with 16 bases of the junction left unmatched. This CDR3 has 18 amino acids. The CDR3 nucleotides are TGCAGTGCTAGTCCGTTCCCGTCCCCGGGGACTAGCACCGGGGAGCTGTTTTTT. It specifies CSASPFPSPGTSTGELFF.

This clonotype was seen only once. The genes are TRBV9 and TRBJ1-2; D call uncertain. This CDR3 region has 15 residues. The germline V and J ends were trimmed by 0 bases and 8 bases, with 17 bases remaining between them. Germline V gene data show CDR1 as SGDLS and CDR2 as YYNGEE. The CDR3 nucleotides are TGTGCCAGCAGCGTAGCTAGTGGTATGGATGCCGGCTACACCTTC. It yields the protein CASSVASGMDAGYTF.

The gene calls are TRBV20-1 and TRBJ2-1; 7 nucleotides align to TRBD2. Germline-derived CDR1 and CDR2 are DFQATT and SNEGSKA (reference sequence). There are 21 residues in the CDR3. V was clipped by 0 bases and J by 0 bases; unmatched bases: 20. CDR3 nucleotide sequence: TGCAGTGCTAGAGATCGGGATGCTAGCGGAAAGCACTTTTCCTCCTACAATGAGCAGTTCTTC. Amino acids: CSARDRDASGKHFSSYNEQFF.

The genes are TRBV20-1 and TRBJ1-1, with D possibly being TRBD1 (6 bases). The germline gives CDR1 DFQATT, CDR2 SNEGSKA (reference sequence). Trimming left V 4 bases short and J 5 bases short, with 17 bases between. The CDR3 has 14 residues. CDR3 protein: CSATGDAISTEAFF. CDR3 DNA: TGCAGTGCTACAGGGGACGCGATTAGTACTGAAGCTTTCTTT.

This chain's CDR3 is CATLGNPYNEQFF. Here the CDR3 DNA reads TGTGCTACATTAGGGAACCCCTACAATGAGCAGTTCTTC. The genes are TRBV12-5 and TRBJ2-1; no reliable D call. CDR1 and CDR2 from the germline V gene are LGHNT and FRNRAP. The CDR3 length is 13 residues. V lost 10 bases and J lost 2, with 12 bases in between.

This clonotype has just one count. The rearrangement links TRBV3-1 to TRBJ1-1; tentatively, D is TRBD1 (6 bases). This CDR3 has 16 amino acids. Germline V CDR1 and CDR2: LGHDT, YNNKEL (reference sequence). Trimming cost V 0 bases and J 5 bases, with 16 bases left between them. The CDR3 nucleotides read TGTGCCAGCAGCCAAGATGGCCAGGGGACGATGACTGAAGCTTTCTTT. This codes for CASSQDGQGTMTEAFF.

This chain uses TRBV20-1 with TRBJ2-7, with TRBD1 identical over 7 bases. From germline, CDR1 is DFQATT and CDR2 SNEGSKA (reference sequence). J lost 3 bases, V lost 0 bases, and 5 bases had no gene match. CDR3 size: 14 residues. The CDR3 sequence: CSAREAGGVYEQYF. CDR3 in DNA: TGCAGTGCTAGAGAGGCAGGGGGAGTCTACGAGCAGTACTTC.

This clonotype was seen more than once but under ten times. The chain links TRBV27 to TRBJ1-1, with a possible D match to TRBD1 (6 bases). V was trimmed by 2 bases and J by 3 bases, leaving 7 bases between them. CDR1 and CDR2 from the germline V gene are MNHEY and SMNVEV (reference sequence). This CDR3 has 13 residues. In DNA form, the CDR3 reads TGTGCCAGCAGTTTAGAGGGGGACACTGAAGCTTTCTTT. Translating it yields CASSLEGDTEAFF.

This sequence joins TRBV5-6 and TRBJ2-5; 9 bases fit TRBD2. Germline V gene data show CDR1 as SGHDT and CDR2 as YYEEEE. V was clipped by 6 bases and J by 2 bases; unmatched bases: 5. The CDR3 length is 14 residues. The CDR3 DNA sequence: TGTGCCAGCACCTGGACTAGCGCACAAGAGACCCAGTACTTC. This translates into CASTWTSAQETQYF.

This chain joins TRBV29-1 and TRBJ2-7; maybe TRBD1 (5 bases). Trimming took 7 bases from V and 0 from J, leaving 13 bases between them. The germline V gene encodes CDR1 SQVTM and CDR2 ANQGSEA. The CDR3 has 13 amino acids. CDR3 bases: TGCAGCGGGGCGACAGAGAGCTCCTACGAGCAGTACTTC. Translation gives CSGATESSYEQYF.

This chain joins TRBV30 and TRBJ2-2; D unclear. Trimming stripped 3 bases from V and 7 bases from J, with 12 bases between. The CDR3 runs to 13 residues. Germline V gives CDR1 GTSNPN, CDR2 SVGIG (reference sequence). CDR3 residues: CAWSVGSGGELFF. In nucleotides, the CDR3 is TGTGCCTGGAGCGTGGGTTCGGGCGGGGAGCTGTTTTTT.

As to this clonotype: The germline gene is not matched at one end of the junction; a read error may be the cause. The chain carries TRBV9 and TRBJ1-2; D is ambiguous. Germline loops: CDR1 SGDLS, CDR2 YYNGEE. The CDR3 runs to 15 residues. The CDR3 reads CASSVGAAGTYDYTF. As DNA, the CDR3 is TGTGCCAGCAGCGTAGGTGCAGCCGGAACCTATGACTACACCTTC.

The chain links TRBV5-1 to TRBJ2-7; D is undetermined. V was shortened by 4 bases and J by 6 bases, with 14 bases between the two germline ends. This CDR3 has 13 amino acids. The germline gives CDR1 SGHRS, CDR2 YFSETQ. CDR3 residues: CASSATLTPEQYF. In nucleotides, the CDR3 is TGCGCCAGCAGCGCTACCCTAACACCCGAGCAGTACTTC.

V gene TRBV11-2 combines with J gene TRBJ2-5; unclear D gene. CDR1 SGHAT and CDR2 FQNNGV come from the germline V gene. Trimming took off 3 bases at V and 2 bases at J, with 4 bases between the two ends. CDR3 size: 12 residues. The CDR3 region has the DNA TGTGCCAGCAGCTTCGGTCAAGAGACCCAGTACTTC. This sequence encodes CASSFGQETQYF.

This sequence joins TRBV5-6 and TRBJ2-7, with TRBD2 identical over 7 bases. J was trimmed by 2 bases and V by 1 base; bases with no gene match: 3. This CDR3 has 14 amino acids. The germline gives CDR1 SGHDT, CDR2 YYEEEE. DNA for the CDR3: TGTGCCAGCAGCTTGCAACTAGCGCCCTACGAGCAGTACTTC. As protein: CASSLQLAPYEQYF. Complete variable domain (other parts from reference TRBV5-6 and TRBJ2-7): DAGVTQSPTHLIKTRGQQVTLRCSPKSGHDTVSWYQQALGQGPQFIFQYYEEEERQRGNFPDRFSGHQFPNYSSELNVNALLLGDSALYLCASSLQLAPYEQYFGPGTRLTVT.

With regard to this clonotype: At one of its ends the junction is not consistent with the germline gene, which may arise from a read error. This rearrangement joins TRBV7-9 to TRBJ2-7; D may be TRBD2 (5 bases). The germline gives CDR1 SEHNR, CDR2 FQNEAQ (reference sequence). This CDR3 is 11 amino acids long. The CDR3 coding sequence is TGCGCCAGCAGCCCAGGACTCGAGCAGTACTTC. Translating it yields CASSPGLEQYF.

This clonotype showed up just once. The chain is built from TRBV18 and TRBJ2-1; D uncertain. V lost 3 bases and J 5 bases, leaving 17 bases between the germline ends. Germline CDR1 KGHSH, CDR2 LQKENI. The CDR3 has 16 amino acids. Written as DNA, the CDR3 is TGTGCCAGCTCACCCCAAAGGCAGACTGTTCACAATGAGCAGTTCTTC. Protein: CASSPQRQTVHNEQFF.

This clonotype was recorded only once. The CDR3 loop reads CASSPGQVDDEQYF. The CDR3 DNA is TGTGCCAGCAGTCCCGGACAGGTCGATGACGAGCAGTACTTC. V gene TRBV27 combines with J gene TRBJ2-7, with 7 bases lining up with TRBD1. This CDR3 is built from 14 residues. V shed 5 bases, J shed 5 bases, and the junction held 9 bases outside the gene matches. Germline-derived CDR1 and CDR2 are MNHEY and SMNVEV (reference sequence).

The rearrangement joins TRBV5-6 to TRBJ2-1; D may be TRBD1 or TRBD2 (8 bases each). V was trimmed by 3 bases and J by 3 bases, leaving 16 bases between them. Per germline, CDR1 SGHDT and CDR2 YYEEEE. CDR3 length: 16 residues. CDR3 nucleotide sequence: TGTGCCAGCAGCTCGGGAGGGACAGGAGGCTACAATGAGCAGTTCTTC. The encoded protein is CASSSGGTGGYNEQFF.

CDR3 nucleotide sequence: TGCGCCAGCAGCCAAGATCAAGACACTGAAGCTTTCTTT. It specifies CASSQDQDTEAFF. The V gene is TRBV4-1, the J gene TRBJ1-1; D gene unclear. Germline values: CDR1 MGHRA, CDR2 YSYEKL. The CDR3 has 13 amino acids. V lost 0 bases and J 3 bases, leaving 5 bases between the germline ends.

This chain joins TRBV20-1 and TRBJ1-1; D call uncertain. V was pared by 0 bases and J by 4 bases, with 9 bases between. Germline CDR1 and CDR2: DFQATT and SNEGSKA (reference sequence). The CDR3 extends over 13 amino acids. CDR3: CSARDYLSTEAFF. DNA for the CDR3: TGCAGTGCTAGAGATTACCTTAGCACTGAAGCTTTCTTT.

The chain joins TRBV5-1 to TRBJ1-1, with 8 bases matching TRBD1. Per the germline V gene, CDR1 is SGHRS and CDR2 is YFSETQ. V was pared by 5 bases and J by 3 bases, with 3 bases of the junction left unmatched. The CDR3 is made up of 13 amino acids. The CDR3: CASRDRVDTEAFF. The CDR3 nucleotides read TGCGCCAGCAGGGACAGGGTGGACACTGAAGCTTTCTTT.

The V and J genes are TRBV7-2 and TRBJ2-3; D is uncertain. The CDR3 runs to 16 residues. The ends were cut back, 4 bases at V and 6 bases at J, with 20 bases in the middle. In germline, CDR1 is SGHTA, CDR2 FQGNSA. The CDR3 DNA reads as TGTGCCAGCAGCTCGTCGGCGCTGCCCGCCGAGGATACGCAGTATTTT. Translating gives CASSSSALPAEDTQYF.

The V and J genes are TRBV7-9 and TRBJ2-7; D gene uncertain. There are 13 residues in the CDR3. Germline assignment: CDR1 SEHNR and CDR2 FQNEAQ (reference sequence). The V end was cut by 1 base, the J end by 6 bases, with 10 bases between. The CDR3 loop reads CASSLVPNPEQYF. The CDR3 DNA reads TGTGCCAGCAGCTTAGTTCCCAATCCCGAGCAGTACTTC.

This rearrangement joins TRBV3-1 to TRBJ2-5; 12 nucleotides align to TRBD2. The germline gives CDR1 LGHDT, CDR2 YNNKEL (reference sequence). Unmatched junction bases numbered 8, after V lost 4 bases and J lost 5 bases. The CDR3 has 16 amino acids. The CDR3 is CASSPRTSGVLETQYF. Written as DNA, the CDR3 is TGTGCCAGCAGCCCCCGGACTAGCGGGGTCCTGGAGACCCAGTACTTC.

The V and J genes are TRBV15 and TRBJ2-7; D remains ambiguous. Trimming took 4 bases from V and 5 from J, leaving 12 bases between them. Germline loops: CDR1 LNHNV, CDR2 YYDKDF (reference sequence). The CDR3 totals 13 residues. Here the CDR3 reads CATSNSVSDEQYF. The CDR3 DNA sequence: TGTGCCACCAGCAATAGTGTGTCTGACGAGCAGTACTTC.

The rearrangement links TRBV5-1 to TRBJ2-7, with D hard to call. Looked up from germline, CDR1 is SGHRS and CDR2 is YFSETQ. Trimming took off 5 bases at V and 2 bases at J, with 11 bases between the two ends. The length of the CDR3 is 13 residues. CDR3 bases: TGCGCCAGCAGTTCGTCGACAACCTACGAGCAGTACTTC. Protein: CASSSSTTYEQYF.